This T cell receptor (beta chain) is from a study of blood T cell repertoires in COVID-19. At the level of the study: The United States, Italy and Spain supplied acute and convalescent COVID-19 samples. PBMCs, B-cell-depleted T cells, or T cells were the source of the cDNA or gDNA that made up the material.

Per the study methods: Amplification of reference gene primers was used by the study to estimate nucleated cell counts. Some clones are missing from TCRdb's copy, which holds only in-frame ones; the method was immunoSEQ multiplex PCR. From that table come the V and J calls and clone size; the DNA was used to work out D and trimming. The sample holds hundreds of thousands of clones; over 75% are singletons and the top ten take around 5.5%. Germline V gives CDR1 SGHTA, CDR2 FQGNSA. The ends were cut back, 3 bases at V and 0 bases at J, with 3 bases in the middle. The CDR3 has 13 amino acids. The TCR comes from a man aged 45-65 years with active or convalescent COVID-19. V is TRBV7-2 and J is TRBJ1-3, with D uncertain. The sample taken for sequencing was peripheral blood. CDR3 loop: CASSFHSGNTIYF. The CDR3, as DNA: TGTGCCAGCAGCTTCCACTCTGGAAACACCATATATTTT. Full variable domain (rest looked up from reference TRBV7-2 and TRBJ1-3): GAGVSQSPSNKVTEKGKDVELRCDPISGHTALYWYRQSLGQGLEFLIYFQGNSAPDKSGLPSDRFSAERTGGSVSTLTIQRTQQEDSAVYLCASSFHSGNTIYFGEGSWLTVV.